A selection of T cell receptor beta chains follows, all from one sample in a study of Graves' ophthalmopathy and Graves' hyperthyroidism. TCRdb re-called the multiplex PCR reads through MiXCR, storing one row per CDR3 protein. The sample lists approximately 1.2 million distinct CDR3 sequences; around a third were seen once. Material for sequencing was peripheral blood or thyroid tissue (not recorded which). These receptors were collected from an adult man with Graves' hyperthyroidism. Each CDR3 is given with its conserved first and last residue. The D gene is left open where the match is weak. Rows may omit the clone size; those that give it use once, few, many or a size class.

cdr3_aa: CASSEARPPAGYPGELFF
cdr3_nt: TGTGCCAGCAGTGAAGCGCGGCCCCCGGCAGGGTATCCCGGGGAGCTGTTTTTT
clone_size: many
v_call: TRBV2
j_call: TRBJ2-2
d_call: .

cdr3_aa: CASSLVGQKSSYEQYF
cdr3_nt: TGTGCCAGCAGCTTAGTGGGTCAGAAGAGCTCCTACGAGCAGTACTTC
clone_size: many
v_call: TRBV7-9
j_call: TRBJ2-7
d_call: .

cdr3_aa: CASSAAWQPYEQYF
cdr3_nt: TGTGCCAGCAGCGCGGCTTGGCAGCCCTACGAGCAGTACTTC
clone_size: .
v_call: TRBV7-9
j_call: TRBJ2-7
d_call: .

cdr3_aa: CASRGRDSKYEQYF
cdr3_nt: TGTGCCAGCAGAGGACGGGACTCCAAGTACGAGCAGTACTTC
clone_size: .
v_call: TRBV7-2
j_call: TRBJ2-7
d_call: .

cdr3_aa: CASSWDRHNQPQHF
cdr3_nt: TGTGCCAGCTCATGGGACAGGCATAATCAGCCCCAGCATTTT
clone_size: .
v_call: TRBV18
j_call: TRBJ1-5
d_call: TRBD1

cdr3_aa: CASSYYGDRPYYGYTF
cdr3_nt: TGTGCCAGCAGTTACTATGGGGATCGGCCTTACTATGGCTACACCTTC
clone_size: .
v_call: TRBV6-5
j_call: TRBJ1-2
d_call: .

cdr3_aa: CAISRVGNTIYF
cdr3_nt: TGTGCCATCAGCAGGGTCGGAAACACCATATATTTT
clone_size: many
v_call: TRBV10-3
j_call: TRBJ1-3
d_call: .

cdr3_aa: CASSLATPGRKSYEQYF
cdr3_nt: TGTGCCAGCAGCTTAGCGACCCCAGGGAGAAAATCCTACGAGCAGTACTTC
clone_size: .
v_call: TRBV7-3
j_call: TRBJ2-7
d_call: .

cdr3_aa: CASSEDGVYYGYTIYF
cdr3_nt: TGTGCCAGCAGTGAGGACGGGGTGTACTATGGCTACACCATATATTTT
clone_size: .
v_call: TRBV2
j_call: TRBJ1-3
d_call: .

cdr3_aa: CASSLSQGRYEQYF
cdr3_nt: TGCGCCAGCAGCTTGTCACAGGGGAGGTACGAGCAGTACTTC
clone_size: .
v_call: TRBV5-1
j_call: TRBJ2-7
d_call: .

cdr3_aa: CASSFTGEETQYF
cdr3_nt: TGCGCCAGCAGCTTTACAGGGGAGGAGACCCAGTACTTC
clone_size: many
v_call: TRBV5-1
j_call: TRBJ2-5
d_call: TRBD1

cdr3_aa: CASIIRQGGTEAFF
cdr3_nt: TGTGCCAGCATCATACGACAGGGAGGCACTGAAGCTTTCTTT
clone_size: few
v_call: TRBV12-3/TRBV12-4
j_call: TRBJ1-1
d_call: TRBD1

cdr3_aa: CASSEQANYGYTF
cdr3_nt: TGTGCCAGCAGTGAACAGGCTAACTATGGCTACACCTTC
clone_size: many
v_call: TRBV2
j_call: TRBJ1-2
d_call: .

cdr3_aa: CASSESRQGLGEKLFF
cdr3_nt: TGTGCCAGCAGTGAATCCCGACAGGGGCTAGGGGAAAAACTGTTTTTT
clone_size: .
v_call: TRBV25-1
j_call: TRBJ1-4
d_call: TRBD1

cdr3_aa: CASSKFFRPGRREKLFF
cdr3_nt: TGTGCCAGCAGCAAGTTCTTTAGGCCAGGGCGTCGCGAAAAACTGTTTTTT
clone_size: .
v_call: TRBV25-1
j_call: TRBJ1-4
d_call: .

cdr3_aa: CASSFLPVRGIRVTQYF
cdr3_nt: TGTGCCAGCAGCTTCCTTCCCGTCAGGGGGATAAGGGTGACCCAGTACTTC
clone_size: .
v_call: TRBV7-2
j_call: TRBJ2-5
d_call: TRBD1

cdr3_aa: CSVVGGGTEAFF
cdr3_nt: TGCAGCGTTGTGGGGGGAGGCACTGAAGCTTTCTTT
clone_size: few
v_call: TRBV29-1
j_call: TRBJ1-1
d_call: .

cdr3_aa: CASSSNYRYSGANVLTF
cdr3_nt: TGTGCCAGCAGCTCAAATTACAGATACTCTGGGGCCAACGTCCTGACTTTC
clone_size: .
v_call: TRBV7-8
j_call: TRBJ2-6
d_call: .

cdr3_aa: CASSPGRGTQYF
cdr3_nt: TGTGCCAGCAGCCCAGGACGTGGGACCCAGTACTTC
clone_size: few
v_call: TRBV7-2
j_call: TRBJ2-5
d_call: .

cdr3_aa: CASSISGGAFQPQHF
cdr3_nt: TGTGCCAGTAGTATATCGGGGGGGGCGTTCCAGCCCCAGCATTTT
clone_size: many
v_call: TRBV19
j_call: TRBJ1-5
d_call: .

cdr3_aa: CASSMREGSGELFF
cdr3_nt: TGTGCCAGTAGTATGCGGGAGGGTTCCGGGGAGCTGTTTTTT
clone_size: many
v_call: TRBV19
j_call: TRBJ2-2
d_call: TRBD2

cdr3_aa: CASNLAGQDSSYEQYF
cdr3_nt: TGTGCCAGCAACTTAGCGGGGCAGGACAGCTCCTACGAGCAGTACTTC
clone_size: .
v_call: TRBV7-6
j_call: TRBJ2-7
d_call: TRBD2

cdr3_aa: CASSLALRGRSPYEQYF
cdr3_nt: TGTGCCAGCAGCTTAGCGCTTAGGGGGAGATCCCCCTACGAGCAGTACTTC
clone_size: few
v_call: TRBV7-9
j_call: TRBJ2-7
d_call: .

cdr3_aa: CASSGPGTGFQTQYF
cdr3_nt: TGTGCCAGCAGCGGGCCCGGGACAGGGTTTCAGACCCAGTACTTC
clone_size: many
v_call: TRBV11-2
j_call: TRBJ2-5
d_call: TRBD1

cdr3_aa: CASSGLGSGANEKLFF
cdr3_nt: TGTGCCAGCAGTGGCCTAGGGTCTGGGGCTAATGAAAAACTGTTTTTT
clone_size: .
v_call: TRBV2
j_call: TRBJ1-4
d_call: .

cdr3_aa: CATSGERLVQETQYF
cdr3_nt: TGTGCCACCAGCGGCGAGAGGCTGGTCCAGGAGACCCAGTACTTC
clone_size: .
v_call: TRBV15
j_call: TRBJ2-5
d_call: .